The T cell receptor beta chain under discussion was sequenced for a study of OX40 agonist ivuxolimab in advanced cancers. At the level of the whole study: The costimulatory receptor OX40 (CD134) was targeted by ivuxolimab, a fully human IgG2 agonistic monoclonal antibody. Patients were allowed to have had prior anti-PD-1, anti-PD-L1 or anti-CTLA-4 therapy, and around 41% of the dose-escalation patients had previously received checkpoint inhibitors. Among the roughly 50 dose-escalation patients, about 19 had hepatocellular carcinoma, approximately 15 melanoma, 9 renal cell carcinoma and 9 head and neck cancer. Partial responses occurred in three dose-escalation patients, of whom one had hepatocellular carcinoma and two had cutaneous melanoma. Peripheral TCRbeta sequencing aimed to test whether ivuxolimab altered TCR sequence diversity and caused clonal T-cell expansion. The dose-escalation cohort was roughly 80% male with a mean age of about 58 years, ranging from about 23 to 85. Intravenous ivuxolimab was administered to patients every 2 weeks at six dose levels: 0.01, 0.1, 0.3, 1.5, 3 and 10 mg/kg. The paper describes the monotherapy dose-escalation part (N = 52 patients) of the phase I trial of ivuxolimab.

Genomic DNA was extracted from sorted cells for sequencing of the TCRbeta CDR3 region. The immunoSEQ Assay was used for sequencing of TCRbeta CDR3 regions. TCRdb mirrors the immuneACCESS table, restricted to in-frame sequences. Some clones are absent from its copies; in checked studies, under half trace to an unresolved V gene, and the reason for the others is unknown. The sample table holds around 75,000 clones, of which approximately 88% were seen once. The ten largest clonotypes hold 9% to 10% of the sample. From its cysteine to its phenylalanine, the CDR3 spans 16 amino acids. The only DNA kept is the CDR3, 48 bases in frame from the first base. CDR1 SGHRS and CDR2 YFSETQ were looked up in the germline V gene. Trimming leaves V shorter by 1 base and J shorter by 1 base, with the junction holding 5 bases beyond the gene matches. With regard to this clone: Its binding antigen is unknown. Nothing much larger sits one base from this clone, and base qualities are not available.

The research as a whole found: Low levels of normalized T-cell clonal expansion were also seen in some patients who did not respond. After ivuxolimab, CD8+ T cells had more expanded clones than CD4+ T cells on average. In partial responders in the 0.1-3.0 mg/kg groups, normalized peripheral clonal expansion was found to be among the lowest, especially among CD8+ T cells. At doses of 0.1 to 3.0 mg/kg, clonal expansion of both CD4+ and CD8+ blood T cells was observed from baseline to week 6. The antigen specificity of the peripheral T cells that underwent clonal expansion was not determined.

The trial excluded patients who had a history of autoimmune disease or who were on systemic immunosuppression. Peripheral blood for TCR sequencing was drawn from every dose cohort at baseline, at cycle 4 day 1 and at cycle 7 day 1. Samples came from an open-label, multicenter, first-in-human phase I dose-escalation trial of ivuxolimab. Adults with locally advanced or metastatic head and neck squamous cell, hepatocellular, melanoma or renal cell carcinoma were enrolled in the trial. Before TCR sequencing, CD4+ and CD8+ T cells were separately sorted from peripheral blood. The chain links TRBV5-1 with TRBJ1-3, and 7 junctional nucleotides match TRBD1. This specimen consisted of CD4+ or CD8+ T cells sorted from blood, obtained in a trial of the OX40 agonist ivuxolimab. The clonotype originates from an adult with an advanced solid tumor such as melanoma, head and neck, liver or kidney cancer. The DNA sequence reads TGCGCCAGCAGCTTGCAGGGGGTAGAGTCTGGAAACACCATATATTTT. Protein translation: CASSLQGVESGNTIYF. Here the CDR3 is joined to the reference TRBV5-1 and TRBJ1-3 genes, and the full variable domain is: KAGVTQTPRYLIKTRGQQVTLSCSPISGHRSVSWYQQTPGQGLQFLFEYFSETQRNKGNFPGRFSGRQFSNSRSEMNVSTLELGDSALYLCASSLQGVESGNTIYFGEGSWLTVV.